This T cell receptor (beta chain) was retrieved from a study of siplizumab effects on memory and regulatory T cells. The CDR3 length is 15 residues. Trimming took 3 bases from V and 4 from J; bases not matched to a gene: 6. Germline V gene sequence: CDR1 SGHNT, CDR2 YYREEE (reference sequence). On this clone: Its antigen is still unknown.

Method: immunoSEQ multiplex PCR; TCRdb's copy keeps in-frame clones and lacks some. This repertoire shows about 91,000 clones, roughly 96% found once; its top ten account for approximately 0.031%. General observations from the study: Unstimulated subsets were the mapping target of only a minor fraction of alloreactive clones. Siplizumab conditions gave an average of 68.8% Treg-derived mappable alloreactive CD4+ clones, versus 25% to 30% for controls. Alloreactive sequences traceable to unstimulated CD4+ memory cells were significantly reduced by siplizumab.

The chain links TRBV5-4 to TRBJ1-4; the match to TRBD1 covers 7 bases. Specimen: naive CD4+ T cells sorted from blood. This receptor was identified in a human donor in good health. The CDR3 sequence: CASSSRDRNNEKLFF. CDR3 sequence (DNA): TGTGCCAGCAGCTCCCGGGACAGAAATAATGAAAAACTGTTTTTT.